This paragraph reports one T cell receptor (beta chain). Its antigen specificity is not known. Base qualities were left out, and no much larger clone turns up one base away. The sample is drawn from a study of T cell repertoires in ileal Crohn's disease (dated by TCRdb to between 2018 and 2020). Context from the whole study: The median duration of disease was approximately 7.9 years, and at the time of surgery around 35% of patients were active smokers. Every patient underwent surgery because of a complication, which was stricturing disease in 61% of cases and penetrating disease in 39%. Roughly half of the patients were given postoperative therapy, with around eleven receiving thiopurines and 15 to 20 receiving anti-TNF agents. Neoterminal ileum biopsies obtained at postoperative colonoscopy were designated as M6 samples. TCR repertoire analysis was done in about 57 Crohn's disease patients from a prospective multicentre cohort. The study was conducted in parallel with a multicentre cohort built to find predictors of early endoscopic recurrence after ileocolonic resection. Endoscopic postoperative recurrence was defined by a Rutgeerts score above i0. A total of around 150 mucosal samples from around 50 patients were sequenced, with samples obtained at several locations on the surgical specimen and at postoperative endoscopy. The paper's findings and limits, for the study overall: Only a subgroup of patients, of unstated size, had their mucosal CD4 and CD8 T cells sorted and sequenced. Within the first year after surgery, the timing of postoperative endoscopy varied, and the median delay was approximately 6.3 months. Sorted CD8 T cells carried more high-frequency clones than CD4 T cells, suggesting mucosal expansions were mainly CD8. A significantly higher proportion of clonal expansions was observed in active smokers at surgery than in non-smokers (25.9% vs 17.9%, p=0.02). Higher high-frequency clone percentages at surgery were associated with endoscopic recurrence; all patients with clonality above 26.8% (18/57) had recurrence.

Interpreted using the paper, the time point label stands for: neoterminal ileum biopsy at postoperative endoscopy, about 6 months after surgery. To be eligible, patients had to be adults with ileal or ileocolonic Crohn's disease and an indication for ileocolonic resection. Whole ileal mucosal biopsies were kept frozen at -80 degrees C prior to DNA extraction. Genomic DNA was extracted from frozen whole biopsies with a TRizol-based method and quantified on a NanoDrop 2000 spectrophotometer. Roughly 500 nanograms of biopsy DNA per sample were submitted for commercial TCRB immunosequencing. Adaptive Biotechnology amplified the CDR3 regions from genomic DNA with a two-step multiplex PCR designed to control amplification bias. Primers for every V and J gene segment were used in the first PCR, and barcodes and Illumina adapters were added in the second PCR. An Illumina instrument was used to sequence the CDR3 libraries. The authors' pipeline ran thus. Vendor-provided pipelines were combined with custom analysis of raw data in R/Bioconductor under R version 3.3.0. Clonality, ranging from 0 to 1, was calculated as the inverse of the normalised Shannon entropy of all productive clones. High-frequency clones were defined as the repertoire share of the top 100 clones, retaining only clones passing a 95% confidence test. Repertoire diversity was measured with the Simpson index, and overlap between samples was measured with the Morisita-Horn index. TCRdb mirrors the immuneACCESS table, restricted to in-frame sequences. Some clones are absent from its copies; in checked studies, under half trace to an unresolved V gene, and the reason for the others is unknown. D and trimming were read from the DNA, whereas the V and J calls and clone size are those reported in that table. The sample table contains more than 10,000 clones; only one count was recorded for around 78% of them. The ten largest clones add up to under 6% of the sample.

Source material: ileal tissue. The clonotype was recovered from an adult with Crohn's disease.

The nucleotide sequence reads TGTGCCAGCAGCGGCCGGGACAGGATTAACTATGGCTACACCTTC. The translation is CASSGRDRINYGYTF. The chain uses TRBV7-9 and TRBJ1-2; the central 8 bases match TRBD1. CDR3 length: 15 amino acids, cysteine to phenylalanine. The kept DNA is CDR3 alone, 45 bases in frame from the first base. Via the germline V gene (reference sequence), CDR1 is SEHNR and CDR2 FQNEAQ. Trimming removed 5 bases from V and 1 base from J; the gene matches leave 6 bases unexplained. Here the CDR3 is joined to the reference TRBV7-9 and TRBJ1-2 genes, and the full variable domain is: DTGVSQNPRHKITKRGQNVTFRCDPISEHNRLYWYRQTLGQGPEFLTYFQNEAQLEKSRLLSDRFSAERPKGSFSTLEIQRTEQGDSAMYLCASSGRDRINYGYTFGSGTRLTVV.